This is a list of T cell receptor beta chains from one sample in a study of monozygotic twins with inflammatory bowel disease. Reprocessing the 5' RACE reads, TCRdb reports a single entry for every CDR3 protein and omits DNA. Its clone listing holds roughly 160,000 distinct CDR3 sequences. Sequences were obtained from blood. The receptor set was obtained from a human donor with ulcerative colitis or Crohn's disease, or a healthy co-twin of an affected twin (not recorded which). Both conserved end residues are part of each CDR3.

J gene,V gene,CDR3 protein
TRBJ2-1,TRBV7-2,CPSSSPGSYNEQFF
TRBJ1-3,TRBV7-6,CASSFTLADSGNTIYF
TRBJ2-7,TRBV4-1,CASSQDLGLLEQYF
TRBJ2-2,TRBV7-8,CASSPDRVGGELFF
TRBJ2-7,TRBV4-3,CASSQAVTRDYEQYF
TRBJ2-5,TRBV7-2,CASSSSGSYSETQYF
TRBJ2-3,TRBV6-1,CASSIPGLAGGSTDTQYF
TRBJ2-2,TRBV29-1,CSVRRTDTGELFF
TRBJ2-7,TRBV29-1,CSVARTRGYEQYF
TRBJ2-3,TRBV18,CASSRARSLGTDTQYF
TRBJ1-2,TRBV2,CASSGTGNVYTF
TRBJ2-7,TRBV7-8,CASSLDRLRRPYEQYF
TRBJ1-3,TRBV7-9,CASSRPGALSGNTIYF
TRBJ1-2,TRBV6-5,CASSYRGQGLIPNYGYTF
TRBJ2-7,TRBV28,CASSLRGFEQYF
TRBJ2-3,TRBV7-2,CASSSRNTQYF
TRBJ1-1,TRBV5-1,CASSLDSGVNTEAFF
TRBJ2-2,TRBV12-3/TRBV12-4,CASSPRDRDLTGELFF
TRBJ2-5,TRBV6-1,CASSEVGGGQETQYF
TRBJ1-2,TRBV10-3,CAISEPTGVLSIDGYTF
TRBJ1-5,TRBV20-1,CSAPRSRREPQHF
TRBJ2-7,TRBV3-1,CASSPIYRDRSYEQYF
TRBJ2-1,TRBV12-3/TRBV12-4,CASSLLAGGFEQFF
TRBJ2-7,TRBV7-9,CASSLRTAYEQYF
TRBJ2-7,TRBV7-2,CASSLPGGHEQYF
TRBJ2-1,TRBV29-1,CSVVGLADYNEQFF
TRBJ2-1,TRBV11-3,CASSYPREREFF
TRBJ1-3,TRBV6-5,CASSYQGGYSGNTIYF
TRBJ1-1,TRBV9,CASSLIPGSANTEAFF
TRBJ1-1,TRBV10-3,CAITSTADTEAFF
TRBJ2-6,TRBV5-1,CASSLAWRANVLTF
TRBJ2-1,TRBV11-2,CASSSVTGLEQFF
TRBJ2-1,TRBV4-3,CASSQDQAQADRFF
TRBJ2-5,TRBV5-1,CASSFIGTVQETQYF
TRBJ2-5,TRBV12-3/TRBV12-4,CASRTTGPETQYF
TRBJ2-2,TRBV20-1,CSAREAGSNTGELFF
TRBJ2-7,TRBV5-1,CASSFTTSGIGEQYF
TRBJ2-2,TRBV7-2,CASSLAGGLGGELFF
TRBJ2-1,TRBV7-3,CASSLFLDHNEQFF
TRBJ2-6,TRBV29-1,CSVAGHPSGANVLTF
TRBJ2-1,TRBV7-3,CASSALAGGYNEQFF
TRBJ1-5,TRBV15,CATRRDRDQPQHF
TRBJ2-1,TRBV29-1,CSVDLRGAGYRNEQFF
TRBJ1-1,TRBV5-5,CASSVNVPTEAFF
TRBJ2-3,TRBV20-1,CSARSLRGLSTDTQYF
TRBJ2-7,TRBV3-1,CASSHNIGYEQYF
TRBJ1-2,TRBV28,CASKLTQGGNYGYTF
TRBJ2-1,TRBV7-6,CASSWPGQGNNEQFF